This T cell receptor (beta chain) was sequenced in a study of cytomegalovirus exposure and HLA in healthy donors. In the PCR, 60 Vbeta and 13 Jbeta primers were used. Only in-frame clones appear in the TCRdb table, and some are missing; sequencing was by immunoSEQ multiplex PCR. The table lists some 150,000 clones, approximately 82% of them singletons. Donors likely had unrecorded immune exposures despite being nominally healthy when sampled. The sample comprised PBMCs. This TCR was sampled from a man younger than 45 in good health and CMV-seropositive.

CDR3 region: CASRWDRTNEKLFF. The CDR3 nucleotides are TGTGCCAGCAGATGGGACAGAACTAATGAAAAACTGTTTTTT. V usage is TRBV6-6 and J usage is TRBJ1-4; TRBD1 aligns across 7 bases. Germline trimming cut 6 bases from V and 1 base from J; bases unmatched to any gene: 2. Germline assignment: CDR1 MNHNY and CDR2 SVGAGI (reference sequence). This CDR3 contains 14 residues.